The rows below give T cell receptor beta chains drawn from one sample of a study of OX40 agonist ivuxolimab in advanced cancers. Profiling relied on immunoSEQ multiplex PCR, and the TCRdb table lists in-frame clones only, not all of them. The sample lists tens of thousands of clones, about 77% occurring once. Specimen: CD4+ or CD8+ T cells sorted from blood, collected in a trial of the OX40 agonist ivuxolimab. All receptors derive from an adult with an advanced solid tumor such as melanoma, head and neck, liver or kidney cancer. Each CDR3 is given with its conserved first and last residue. The order of the fields is V gene, clone size, J gene, D gene, CDR3 protein, CDR3 DNA. The D gene is left open where the match is weak. The size of a clone is reported for some rows only, either as once, few or many, or as a class for expanded clones.

>TRBV7-9|-|TRBJ2-3|TRBD1
CASSRTGGGTDTQYF
TGTGCCAGCAGTCGGACAGGGGGAGGGACAGATACGCAGTATTTT
>TRBV5-5|-|TRBJ1-2|-
CASSLDDFNYGYTF
TGTGCCAGCAGCTTGGATGATTTTAACTATGGCTACACCTTC
>TRBV7-9|few|TRBJ1-4|-
CASSLRTAEKLFF
TGTGCCAGCAGCTTAAGGACCGCTGAAAAACTGTTTTTT
>TRBV5-1|-|TRBJ1-1|-
CASSAGTANTEAFF
TGCGCCAGCAGCGCCGGGACGGCGAACACTGAAGCTTTCTTT
>TRBV5-1|-|TRBJ2-2|-
CASSLEPGGPNTGELFF
TGCGCCAGCAGCTTGGAACCCGGGGGGCCGAACACCGGGGAGCTGTTTTTT
>TRBV18|-|TRBJ1-2|-
CASSSTDFNYGYTF
TGTGCCAGCTCATCGACAGACTTTAACTATGGCTACACCTTC
>TRBV19|-|TRBJ1-2|-
CASTSTGYDGYTF
TGTGCCAGTACCTCAACAGGGTACGATGGCTACACCTTC
>TRBV6-1|-|TRBJ2-5|TRBD2
CASLNGAGGIETQYF
TGTGCCAGCCTCAACGGGGCGGGGGGGATAGAGACCCAGTACTTC
>TRBV4-1|-|TRBJ1-5|-
CASSRGEVRDSNQPQHF
TGCGCCAGCAGCCGGGGAGAGGTTAGGGATAGCAATCAGCCCCAGCATTTT
>TRBV6-5|-|TRBJ2-5|-
CASSYRGKETQYF
TGTGCCAGCAGTTACCGGGGAAAGGAGACCCAGTACTTC
>TRBV7-3|-|TRBJ2-3|-
CASSLWATDTQYF
TGTGCCAGCAGCTTATGGGCTACCGATACGCAGTATTTT
>TRBV4-1|-|TRBJ2-5|-
CASSQSAGQGRETQYF
TGCGCCAGCAGCCAGTCGGCGGGGCAGGGAAGAGAGACCCAGTACTTC
>TRBV2|once|TRBJ1-4|-
CATKPEVNREKLFF
TGTGCAACCAAGCCCGAGGTGAACAGAGAAAAACTGTTTTTT
>TRBV2|-|TRBJ2-3|TRBD2
CASTASGGAIGDTQYF
TGTGCCAGCACGGCTAGCGGGGGGGCCATTGGAGATACGCAGTATTTT
>TRBV5-6|few|TRBJ1-1|TRBD1
CASSPRQGSAFF
TGTGCCAGCAGCCCGCGACAGGGTTCAGCTTTCTTT
>TRBV5-4|-|TRBJ2-7|TRBD1
CASSSPRGQGEQYF
TGTGCCAGCAGCTCACCCAGGGGGCAGGGCGAGCAGTACTTC
>TRBV10-3|-|TRBJ1-2|-
CAITGSPYGYTF
TGTGCCATCACGGGTAGTCCCTATGGCTACACCTTC
>TRBV5-1|-|TRBJ1-2|-
CASSYGRGANYGYTF
TGCGCCAGCAGCTATGGGCGGGGGGCTAACTATGGCTACACCTTC
>TRBV29-1|-|TRBJ1-1|TRBD1
CSVAYRGTDQAFF
TGCAGCGTTGCGTATCGTGGGACAGATCAGGCTTTCTTT
>TRBV5-1|-|TRBJ1-4|TRBD1
CASSSGQVDEKLFF
TGCGCCAGCAGCTCTGGACAGGTGGATGAAAAACTGTTTTTT
>TRBV29-1|-|TRBJ2-7|TRBD1
CSVETTGGSSYEQYF
TGCAGCGTTGAAACAACAGGGGGTAGCTCCTACGAGCAGTACTTC
>TRBV10-3|-|TRBJ2-7|TRBD1
CAISEPGQSLEQYF
TGTGCCATCAGTGAGCCGGGACAGAGCCTCGAGCAGTACTTC
>TRBV5-4|-|TRBJ1-1|TRBD1
CASSTRQGALNTEAFF
TGTGCCAGCAGCACCAGACAGGGGGCATTGAACACTGAAGCTTTCTTT
>TRBV10-2|-|TRBJ2-1|TRBD2
CASRGGGGKQFF
TGCGCCAGCAGGGGGGGCGGGGGGAAGCAGTTCTTC
>TRBV11-2|-|TRBJ2-3|-
CASRSGLTYTDTQYF
TGTGCCAGCAGGTCTGGTCTTACATACACAGATACGCAGTATTTT
>TRBV9|medium-sized|TRBJ2-7|-
CASSVSGSGSDEQYF
TGTGCCAGCAGCGTGTCCGGGTCAGGGTCCGACGAGCAGTACTTC
>TRBV11-2|-|TRBJ2-7|TRBD1
CASSYGQGASDEQYF
TGTGCCAGCAGCTACGGACAGGGGGCATCTGACGAGCAGTACTTC
>TRBV4-2|-|TRBJ2-7|-
CASSQINTGGAYEQYF
TGTGCCAGCAGTCAGATTAACACAGGGGGGGCCTACGAGCAGTACTTC
>TRBV14|-|TRBJ1-2|-
CASSQGRLYGYTF
TGTGCCAGCAGCCAAGGTCGACTCTATGGCTACACCTTC
>TRBV25-1|-|TRBJ2-2|TRBD1
CASRPGQQTGELFF
TGTGCCAGCAGGCCGGGACAGCAGACCGGGGAGCTGTTTTTT
>TRBV4-2|-|TRBJ2-1|TRBD2
CASSQVKAGVDNEQFF
TGTGCCAGCAGCCAAGTGAAAGCGGGGGTGGACAATGAGCAGTTCTTC
>TRBV9|few|TRBJ2-1|TRBD2
CASSERGAYNEQFF
TGTGCCAGCAGCGAGCGGGGGGCTTACAATGAGCAGTTCTTC
>TRBV4-1|-|TRBJ2-3|-
CASSQDPWGSTDTQYF
TGCGCCAGCAGCCAAGATCCTTGGGGATCCACAGATACGCAGTATTTT
>TRBV5-4|-|TRBJ2-7|-
CASSEQTMGQYF
TGTGCCAGCAGCGAGCAGACGATGGGGCAGTACTTC
>TRBV6-5|once|TRBJ2-7|TRBD1
CANSGQGYEQYF
TGTGCCAACAGTGGACAGGGCTACGAGCAGTACTTC
>TRBV9|few|TRBJ2-3|-
CASSETGQSHTDTQYF
TGTGCCAGCAGCGAAACTGGACAGAGTCACACAGATACGCAGTATTTT
>TRBV5-4|-|TRBJ1-5|-
CARSPQDSNSNQPQHF
TGTGCCAGAAGCCCCCAGGACAGCAATAGCAATCAGCCCCAGCATTTT
>TRBV7-2|-|TRBJ2-1|TRBD1
CASSETGESYNEQFF
TGTGCCAGCAGCGAGACAGGGGAGTCCTACAATGAGCAGTTCTTC
>TRBV4-3|-|TRBJ2-7|TRBD1
CASSRMGQGVSEQYF
TGCGCCAGCAGTCGCATGGGACAGGGTGTCAGCGAGCAGTACTTC
>TRBV28|-|TRBJ1-2|-
CASSWALDYGYTF
TGTGCCAGCAGTTGGGCACTGGACTATGGCTACACCTTC
>TRBV6-5|few|TRBJ2-6|-
CASSYGRAGANVLTF
TGTGCCAGCAGTTATGGGCGCGCTGGGGCCAACGTCCTGACTTTC
>TRBV19|-|TRBJ2-2|-
CASSIVGAFTGELFF
TGTGCCAGTAGTATAGTCGGGGCGTTCACCGGGGAGCTGTTTTTT
>TRBV30|-|TRBJ1-6|-
CAWNRFNSPLHF
TGTGCCTGGAACAGGTTCAATTCACCCCTCCACTTT
>TRBV5-1|-|TRBJ1-6|TRBD1
CASSLTGDGSPLHF
TGCGCCAGCAGCTTGACAGGGGACGGTTCGCCCCTCCACTTT
>TRBV6-1|-|TRBJ1-1|-
CASSERFKAFF
TGTGCCAGCAGTGAAAGGTTTAAAGCTTTCTTT
>TRBV2|-|TRBJ1-5|-
CASSESGMRNQPQHF
TGTGCCAGCAGTGAATCCGGGATGCGCAATCAGCCCCAGCATTTT
>TRBV11-2|few|TRBJ2-1|TRBD2
CASSLDSGGYYNEQFF
TGTGCCAGCAGCTTAGATAGCGGGGGGTACTACAATGAGCAGTTCTTC
>TRBV5-1|few|TRBJ2-1|TRBD1
CASSPRGQGNEQFF
TGCGCCAGCAGCCCCAGGGGACAGGGAAATGAGCAGTTCTTC
>TRBV5-6|-|TRBJ2-5|-
CASSWRVGLQETQYF
TGTGCCAGCAGCTGGAGGGTGGGACTGCAAGAGACCCAGTACTTC
>TRBV30|few|TRBJ1-6|-
CALNTKTGSSYNSPLHF
TGTGCCCTGAACACTAAAACTGGGAGCTCCTATAATTCACCCCTCCACTTT
>TRBV18|once|TRBJ1-6|-
CASSLGGNSPLHF
TGTGCCAGCTCACTAGGAGGGAACTCACCCCTCCACTTT
>TRBV10-2|-|TRBJ1-6|-
CASSEAAGANSPLHF
TGCGCCAGCAGTGAAGCGGCAGGGGCGAATTCACCCCTCCACTTT
>TRBV5-4|-|TRBJ2-7|TRBD1
CASSTWTGHEQYF
TGTGCCAGCAGCACGTGGACAGGACACGAGCAGTACTTC